Presented here are 29 T cell receptor beta chains from one specimen sequenced in a study of metastatic and nonmetastatic thyroid tumors. Among the patients, none had received any treatment before thyroid surgery. From the PCR reads, TCRdb re-called clones with MiXCR. Of fewer than 25,000 clones detected, about 20% appear once; the ten largest clones hold 25% to 30%. Sequenced: blood. These receptors came from a female donor with papillary thyroid cancer or a benign thyroid nodule (not recorded which). Some clones in this sample may be carry-over from other donors' samples.

This chain links TRBV5-1 with TRBJ2-1; 11 positions match TRBD2. The CDR3 is made up of 15 amino acids. The germline V gene encodes CDR1 SGHRS and CDR2 YFSETQ. V gave up 4 bases and J gave up 5 bases; unmatched junction bases: 5. CDR3 nucleotide sequence: TGCGCCAGCAGCCACCTAGCGGGGGGCCACAATGAGCAGTTCTTC. The encoded protein is CASSHLAGGHNEQFF.

About this clone itself: Since a much larger clone is just one base distant, this may be a read error. Different DNA sequences within this sample yield the same CDR3. V gene TRBV4-1 combines with J gene TRBJ1-5, with unresolved D. Per the germline V gene, CDR1 is MGHRA and CDR2 is YSYEKL. This CDR3 is built from 14 residues. Between the trimmed V and J ends, which lost 1 base and 0 bases, there was a span of 4 bases. CDR3 nucleotides: TGCGCCAGCAGCCAAGGCGATAGCAATCAGCCCCAGCATTTT. It is translated as CASSQGDSNQPQHF.

This clone was detected ten times or more. The chain recombines TRBV30 with TRBJ1-1; 9 positions match TRBD1. The CDR3 length is 12 residues. Germline CDR1 reads GTSNPN; CDR2 reads SVGIG (reference sequence). The CDR3 loop reads CAHWDRETEAFF. CDR3 bases: TGTGCACACTGGGACAGGGAGACTGAAGCTTTCTTT.

In its sample, this clone is medium-sized. The chain carries TRBV6-1 and TRBJ1-5; D possibly corresponds to TRBD1 (5 bases). V was clipped by 6 bases and J by 7 bases, with 13 bases between them. The CDR3 is 13 amino acids. Germline V gives CDR1 MNHNS, CDR2 SASEGT. The CDR3 sequence: CASRYDSRQPQHF. The CDR3, as DNA: TGTGCCAGCAGATACGACAGTAGACAGCCCCAGCATTTT.

This clone was seen at least ten times. J is TRBJ2-1 and V is TRBV5-5; 8 bases are shared with TRBD2. Germline CDR1 reads SGHKS; CDR2 reads YYEKEE (reference sequence). CDR3 length: 16 amino acids. V trimming: 2 bases; J trimming: 4 bases; junction bases outside the gene matches: 8. The CDR3 coding sequence is TGTGCCAGCAGCTTAGTTGGGACTAGGGGATACAATGAGCAGTTCTTC. Protein sequence: CASSLVGTRGYNEQFF.

The sample holds many counts of this clone. The sample carries other DNA sequences with the same CDR3. This chain uses TRBV5-4 with TRBJ2-7; the D gene is possibly TRBD2 (6 bases). The CDR3 spans 15 residues. V lost 3 bases to trimming and J lost 2 bases, with 15 bases between them. Germline V gene lookup returns CDR1 SGHNT and CDR2 YYREEE (reference sequence). The CDR3 sequence: CASSSGGKSTYEQYF. CDR3 DNA sequence: TGTGCCAGCAGCTCCGGGGGTAAGAGTACCTACGAGCAGTACTTC.

In this sample, this clone is medium-sized. The gene calls are TRBV2 and TRBJ2-2; possible D gene TRBD2, 6 bases. This CDR3 has 12 residues. Trimming removed 8 bases at V and 5 bases at J, with 9 bases between. Germline loops: CDR1 SNHLY, CDR2 FYNNEI. The CDR3 DNA sequence: TGTGCCAGCGACCGGGAGACCGGGGAGCTGTTTTTT. Translating it yields CASDRETGELFF.

Comments on this clone: Being one base from a much bigger clone, this may be a read error. Other DNA sequences in the sample encode the same CDR3. The chain links TRBV18 to TRBJ1-1; 7 positions agree with TRBD1. This CDR3 has 13 amino acids. With 6 bases clipped from V and 4 bases from J, the junction kept 5 bases outside the gene matches. Per the germline V gene, CDR1 is KGHSH and CDR2 is LQKENI. CDR3 bases: TGTGCCAGCTCGCAGGGGGTTGGCACTGAAGCTTTCTTT. Its translation: CASSQGVGTEAFF.

This clone was picked up many times. CDR3 nucleotides: TGTGCCAGCAGCCAAATTGGAAATGAGCAGTTCTTC. Its protein product is CASSQIGNEQFF. The rearrangement uses TRBV3-1 and TRBJ2-1; D is ambiguous. Trimming shortened V by 2 bases and J by 7 bases, and 6 bases separated the two germline ends. Germline-derived CDR1 and CDR2 are LGHDT and YNNKEL (reference sequence). The CDR3 is made up of 12 amino acids.

This clone was counted many times. V gene TRBV5-1 combines with J gene TRBJ2-1; D ambiguous. The CDR3 sequence is 14 residues long. Germline CDR1 and CDR2: SGHRS and YFSETQ. Trimming pared 0 bases from V and 7 bases from J, leaving 11 bases between. This CDR3 is CASSLAEAGNEQFF. CDR3 nucleotide sequence: TGCGCCAGCAGCTTGGCCGAGGCCGGTAATGAGCAGTTCTTC.

The chain uses TRBV11-2 and TRBJ2-3; no clear D gene. This CDR3 comprises 15 residues. V was trimmed by 7 bases and J by 2 bases, leaving 16 bases between them. Germline CDR1 and CDR2: SGHAT and FQNNGV. The CDR3 DNA reads TGTGCCAGCATCAACCCCCGGACGATCACAGATACGCAGTATTTT. Protein: CASINPRTITDTQYF.

This clone was found many times. This chain joins TRBV11-3 and TRBJ1-6; possible D gene TRBD1, 5 bases. The CDR3 is made up of 15 amino acids. Trimming pared 6 bases from V and 10 bases from J, leaving 19 bases between. Germline loops: CDR1 SGHNT, CDR2 YENEEA. This chain's CDR3 is CASSLSPGRDSPLHF. CDR3 nucleotides: TGTGCCAGCAGTCTATCGCCGGGGAGGGACTCACCCCTCCACTTT.

The table lists this clone with many counts. The gene calls are TRBV9 and TRBJ1-6; no definite D call. The CDR3 has 15 amino acids. The V gene's germline CDR1 is SGDLS and CDR2 YYNGEE. Trimming took 3 bases from V and 0 from J, leaving 7 bases between them. The CDR3 protein is CASSGGSSYNSPLHF. The CDR3 region has the DNA TGTGCCAGCAGCGGAGGGAGCTCCTATAATTCACCCCTCCACTTT.

Of note for this clone: A much more abundant neighbour one base away suggests this may be a read error. The sample holds other DNA sequences that translate to the same CDR3. The rearrangement links TRBV20-1 to TRBJ2-5, with 10 bases that match TRBD1. Unmatched junction bases numbered 6, after V lost 6 bases and J lost 5 bases. The V gene's germline CDR1 is DFQATT and CDR2 SNEGSKA (reference sequence). CDR3 size: 13 residues. CDR3 sequence: CSAGQGGRETQYF. The CDR3 region has the DNA TGCAGTGCAGGACAGGGGGGGCGTGAGACCCAGTACTTC.

This clone was observed many times. This chain connects TRBV4-1 to TRBJ2-7, with TRBD2 matching 13 bases. This CDR3 has 16 residues. Per the germline V gene, CDR1 is MGHRA and CDR2 is YSYEKL. The ends lost 3 bases at V and 3 bases at J; junction bases unmatched: 5. The CDR3 sequence: CASSHELAGGGYEQYF. The CDR3 DNA reads TGCGCCAGCAGCCATGAACTAGCGGGGGGGGGCTACGAGCAGTACTTC.

This clone was seen at least ten times. The DNA for the CDR3 is TGTGCCAGCAGCTTGGAGGTCGGGGCAGGCCGGCCGGGGTACTTC. Translated: CASSLEVGAGRPGYF. The chain couples TRBV5-5 to TRBJ2-7; TRBD1 or TRBD2 may be the D gene (5 bases each). V shed 0 bases and J shed 12 bases, with 22 bases lying between them. CDR1 is SGHKS, CDR2 YYEKEE, per germline (reference sequence). The CDR3 is 15 residues long.

The J gene is TRBJ1-4, the V gene TRBV6-1; 10 bases line up with TRBD1. The CDR3 extends over 15 amino acids. Germline V CDR1 and CDR2: MNHNS, SASEGT. V dropped 5 bases and J dropped 5; count of bases not matched to a gene: 5. The DNA for the CDR3 is TGTGCCAGCAGTCGACAGGGGGCCCACAATGAAAAACTGTTTTTT. Residues: CASSRQGAHNEKLFF.

There are many counts of this clone. The V and J genes are TRBV5-1 and TRBJ2-5; no clear D gene. Per the germline V gene, CDR1 is SGHRS and CDR2 is YFSETQ. There are 13 residues in the CDR3. The V gene lost 4 bases and the J gene lost 0 bases, with 7 bases spanning the gap. This CDR3 is CASSGSNQETQYF. CDR3 DNA sequence: TGCGCCAGCAGCGGGTCGAACCAAGAGACCCAGTACTTC.

Ten or more counts support this clone. The CDR3 spells CASSERSQETQYF. The CDR3 DNA is TGTGCCAGCAGCGAGCGGAGTCAAGAGACCCAGTACTTC. V and J are TRBV14 and TRBJ2-5; the D gene is possibly TRBD2 (5 bases). The CDR3 loop spans 13 amino acids. In germline, CDR1 is SGHDN, CDR2 FVKESK. Trimming took 5 bases from V and 2 from J, leaving 9 bases between them. The variable domain in full, completed from reference TRBV14 and TRBJ2-5, reads EAGVTQFPSHSVIEKGQTVTLRCDPISGHDNLYWYRRVMGKEIKFLLHFVKESKQDESGMPNNRFLAERTGGTYSTLKVQPAELEDSGVYFCASSERSQETQYFGPGTRLLVL.

There are many counts of this clone. The chain combines TRBV25-1 with TRBJ2-3, with D possibly called TRBD1 or TRBD2 (6 bases each). Germline loops: CDR1 MGHDK, CDR2 SYGVNS. V lost 3 bases and J lost 1, with 14 bases in between. The CDR3 spans 16 residues. The DNA of the CDR3 is TGTGCCAGCAGTGACGGGGGCGACGTGGGCACAGATACGCAGTATTTT. This encodes CASSDGGDVGTDTQYF.

To note about this clone: A single base separates this from a much larger clone, so it may be a read error. The chain recombines TRBV7-9 with TRBJ2-7; D is unclear. Germline values: CDR1 SEHNR, CDR2 FQNEAQ (reference sequence). The CDR3 contains 11 residues. Trimming left V 7 bases short and J 5 bases short, with 9 bases between. The CDR3 reads CASTLVDEQYF. The CDR3 bases are TGTGCCAGCACCCTAGTAGACGAGCAGTACTTC.

This clone has a count of ten or more. The chain links TRBV18 to TRBJ2-7, with TRBD1 identical over 7 bases. J lost 3 bases, V lost 4 bases, and 3 bases had no gene match. The CDR3 length is 13 residues. Germline CDR1 is KGHSH and CDR2 is LQKENI. CDR3 coding DNA: TGTGCCAGCTCACTGACAGGGTTCTACGAGCAGTACTTC. Encoded protein: CASSLTGFYEQYF.

The sample holds many counts of this clone. The rearrangement joins TRBV5-8 to TRBJ1-1; 10 bases map to TRBD1. CDR3 size: 13 residues. With 5 bases clipped from V and 11 bases from J, the junction kept 9 bases outside the gene matches. The germline gives CDR1 SGHTS, CDR2 YDEGEE. The DNA for the CDR3 is TGTGCCAGCAGGACGACAGGGGGCGGAATGGCTTTCTTT. It specifies CASRTTGGGMAFF.

This clone qualifies as medium-sized. The chain combines TRBV7-2 with TRBJ2-7, with TRBD2 matching 8 bases. CDR1 SGHTA and CDR2 FQGNSA come from the germline V gene. Losses at the gene ends were 1 base for V and 5 bases for J; bases not matched to a gene: 7. The CDR3 covers 15 residues. The CDR3 spells CASSLVASGLNEQYF. DNA of the CDR3: TGTGCCAGCAGCTTAGTGGCTAGCGGGCTTAACGAGCAGTACTTC.

A word on this clone: This clone may be a read error of a much larger clone one base away. The chain uses TRBV6-1 and TRBJ2-3, with 16 nucleotides matching TRBD2. The CDR3 has 15 residues. The germline CDR1 and CDR2 sequences are MNHNS and SASEGT. Trimming took 5 bases from V and 13 from J; bases not matched to a gene: 9. CDR3 loop: CASSSYGTSGGVEYF. CDR3 sequence (DNA): TGTGCCAGCAGTTCATACGGGACTAGCGGGGGGGTGGAGTATTTT.

With respect to this clone: This CDR3 fails to terminate in the conserved phenylalanine or tryptophan, so it likely reflects a read error. V is TRBV11-1 and J is TRBJ1-5; tentatively, D is TRBD1 (5 bases). Trimming cost V 0 bases and J 0 bases, with 18 bases left between them. Germline CDR1 and CDR2: SGHAT and FQDESV (reference sequence). The CDR3 is 19 amino acids. The CDR3 region has the DNA TGTGCCAGCAGCTTAGCTGGGGGACTTTGGGGATTTAGCAATCAGCCCCAGCATTCT. Translating it yields CASSLAGGLWGFSNQPQHS.

This clone was picked up many times. The chain recombines TRBV2 with TRBJ2-5, with D perhaps TRBD1 or TRBD2 (6 bases each). The CDR3 covers 12 residues. Trimming stripped 5 bases from V and 5 bases from J, with 9 bases between. The germline gives CDR1 SNHLY, CDR2 FYNNEI. CDR3 protein: CASSQGRETQYF. For the CDR3, the DNA is TGTGCCAGCAGTCAGGGGAGGGAGACCCAGTACTTC.

The rearrangement joins TRBV30 to TRBJ2-7, with D perhaps assigned TRBD1 or TRBD2 (5 bases each). This CDR3 has 12 residues. Trimming left V 6 bases short and J 7 bases short, with 16 bases between. CDR1 is GTSNPN, CDR2 SVGIG, per germline (reference sequence). The CDR3 here is CACRARGEEQYF. For the CDR3, the DNA is TGTGCCTGTCGGGCCAGAGGGGAAGAGCAGTACTTC.

This clone was counted at least ten times. The chain combines TRBV11-2 with TRBJ2-5; D possibly corresponds to TRBD2 (5 bases). CDR1 is SGHAT, CDR2 FQNNGV, per germline. V lost 2 bases to trimming and J lost 3 bases, with 7 bases between them. The CDR3 covers 13 residues. Here the CDR3 DNA reads TGTGCCAGCAGCTTATCGCGGGAAGAGACCCAGTACTTC. Protein: CASSLSREETQYF.